The next 21 T cell receptor beta chains were all read from a single sample in a study of cytomegalovirus exposure and HLA in healthy donors. The primer mix had 60 Vbeta and 13 Jbeta primers. Clones were read by immunoSEQ multiplex PCR, and TCRdb kept only the in-frame ones, dropping some. This sample's table reports approximately 100,000 clones. Sample: PBMCs. These TCRs come from a man aged 50 or older in good health and CMV-seronegative.

The chain carries TRBV4-2 and TRBJ1-5, with TRBD1 identical over 7 bases. The germline V gene encodes CDR1 LGHNA and CDR2 YNFKEQ. After removal of 0 bases from V and 3 bases from J, the junction contained 8 bases not matched to a gene. The CDR3 sequence is 17 residues long. CDR3 nucleotide sequence: TGTGCCAGCAGCCAAGATAAAGGGACAGCTTACAATCAGCCCCAGCATTTT. Its translation: CASSQDKGTAYNQPQHF.

This sequence joins TRBV6-1 and TRBJ1-4, with a weak D call TRBD1 (5 bases). Germline CDR1 reads MNHNS; CDR2 reads SASEGT. V was pared by 4 bases and J by 2 bases, with 14 bases between. CDR3 size: 16 residues. The CDR3 DNA sequence: TGTGCCAGCAGTGGAAGGGGCGGTACGACTAATGAAAAACTGTTTTTT. Its protein product is CASSGRGGTTNEKLFF.

V and J are TRBV5-1 and TRBJ1-1, with TRBD1 matching over 8 bases. Germline CDR1 reads SGHRS; CDR2 reads YFSETQ. Trimming cost V 4 bases and J 7 bases; bases outside gene matches: 6. This CDR3 has 13 amino acids. CDR3 loop: CASSTGQGIEAFF. CDR3 DNA: TGCGCCAGCAGCACCGGACAGGGCATTGAAGCTTTCTTT.

The chain recombines TRBV27 with TRBJ2-1; 10 bases fit TRBD1. This CDR3 comprises 15 residues. The V gene's germline CDR1 is MNHEY and CDR2 SMNVEV (reference sequence). Trimming at V came to 6 bases and at J to 3 bases, leaving 5 bases not matched to a gene. CDR3 in amino acids: CASSWTGGIYNEQFF. The CDR3 nucleotides are TGTGCCAGCAGCTGGACAGGGGGAATCTACAATGAGCAGTTCTTC.

The V and J genes are TRBV6-5 and TRBJ1-1; no firm D call. CDR1 and CDR2 (germline): MNHEY, SVGAGI. This CDR3 comprises 16 residues. Between the trimmed V and J ends, which lost 3 bases and 3 bases, there was a span of 17 bases. Here the CDR3 reads CASSYIRPALDTEAFF. The CDR3, as DNA: TGTGCCAGCAGTTATATTCGTCCAGCGTTAGACACTGAAGCTTTCTTT.

The chain couples TRBV5-8 to TRBJ2-7; tentatively, D is TRBD1 (6 bases). V was trimmed by 0 bases and J by 9 bases, leaving 19 bases between them. The CDR3 runs 15 residues. CDR1 and CDR2 (germline): SGHTS, YDEGEE. CDR3 protein: CASSLVLTTGLMQYF. Here the CDR3 DNA reads TGTGCCAGCAGCTTGGTACTCACCACAGGGTTGATGCAGTACTTC.

This chain uses TRBV7-6 with TRBJ2-2; D is perhaps TRBD1 (6 bases). The CDR3 runs 14 residues. Trimming stripped 6 bases from V and 5 bases from J, with 13 bases between. Germline assignment: CDR1 SGHVS and CDR2 FNYEAQ. CDR3 coding DNA: TGTGCCAGCAGTTCGTACAGGGATACCGGGGAGCTGTTTTTT. Encoded protein: CASSSYRDTGELFF. The full variable domain, rest sourced from reference TRBV7-6 and TRBJ2-2, is GAGVSQSPRYKVTKRGQDVALRCDPISGHVSLYWYRQALGQGPEFLTYFNYEAQQDKSGLPNDRFSAERPEGSISTLTIQRTEQRDSAMYRCASSSYRDTGELFFGEGSRLTVL.

CDR3 protein: CASSLSGDTQYF. CDR3 nucleotides: TGTGCCAGCAGCCTCAGTGGAGATACGCAGTATTTT. The V and J genes are TRBV13 and TRBJ2-3; no reliable D call. The V and J ends lost 5 bases and 5 bases respectively, with 8 bases between them. Per germline, CDR1 PRHDT and CDR2 FYEKMQ (reference sequence). The CDR3 consists of 12 residues.

The chain employs TRBV19 and TRBJ2-2; tentatively, D is TRBD1 (6 bases). The CDR3 is 14 residues long. The germline V gene has CDR1 LNHDA and CDR2 SQIVND (reference sequence). V lost 6 bases and J lost 6, with 14 bases in between. The CDR3 is CASRVSQGSGELFF. CDR3 DNA: TGTGCCAGTAGGGTTTCACAGGGATCCGGGGAGCTGTTTTTT.

CDR3 region: CASSGTSNTGELFF. The CDR3 DNA follows: TGCGCCAGCAGCGGGACTAGTAACACCGGGGAGCTGTTTTTT. The chain uses TRBV5-1 and TRBJ2-2; 8 nucleotides align to TRBD2. The germline gives CDR1 SGHRS, CDR2 YFSETQ. After removal of 4 bases from V and 2 bases from J, the junction contained 1 base not matched to a gene. The CDR3 length is 14 residues.

This chain links TRBV9 with TRBJ2-2; 11 nucleotides match TRBD2. V trimming: 1 base; J trimming: 5 bases; junction bases outside the gene matches: 4. Germline CDR1 and CDR2: SGDLS and YYNGEE. The CDR3 spans 16 residues. As DNA, the CDR3 is TGTGCCAGCAGCGTAACTAGCGGGAGAGGGACCGGGGAGCTGTTTTTT. Translation gives CASSVTSGRGTGELFF.

This chain connects TRBV28 to TRBJ2-3; 9 bases map to TRBD2. CDR3 size: 15 residues. V lost 2 bases to trimming and J lost 0 bases; unmatched junction nucleotides: 0. CDR1 is MDHEN, CDR2 SYDVKM, per germline. Written as DNA, the CDR3 is TGTGCCAGCAGTTTACTAGCGGGGAGCACAGATACGCAGTATTTT. Encoded protein: CASSLLAGSTDTQYF.

This sequence joins TRBV7-2 and TRBJ1-5; 8 positions agree with TRBD1. The CDR3 covers 16 residues. The J segment lost 4 bases and the V segment lost 5 bases, leaving 10 bases of the junction unmatched. Germline loops: CDR1 SGHTA, CDR2 FQGNSA. As DNA, the CDR3 is TGTGCCAGCAGCCCGACAGGGGACGGGAGGAATCAGCCCCAGCATTTT. It specifies CASSPTGDGRNQPQHF. Drawing the rest from reference TRBV7-2 and TRBJ1-5, the complete variable domain is GAGVSQSPSNKVTEKGKDVELRCDPISGHTALYWYRQSLGQGLEFLIYFQGNSAPDKSGLPSDRFSAERTGGSVSTLTIQRTQQEDSAVYLCASSPTGDGRNQPQHFGDGTRLSIL.

The V and J genes are TRBV19 and TRBJ1-1, with D unclear. Germline CDR1 LNHDA, CDR2 SQIVND (reference sequence). The CDR3 covers 14 residues. Trimming took off 0 bases at V and 2 bases at J, with 7 bases between the two ends. CDR3 DNA: TGTGCCAGTAGTATAGACAGGATTAACACTGAAGCTTTCTTT. This translates into CASSIDRINTEAFF. Supplemented by reference TRBV19 and TRBJ1-1, the full variable domain reads DGGITQSPKYLFRKEGQNVTLSCEQNLNHDAMYWYRQDPGQGLRLIYYSQIVNDFQKGDIAEGYSVSREKKESFPLTVTSAQKNPTAFYLCASSIDRINTEAFFGQGTRLTVV.

V usage is TRBV18 and J usage is TRBJ1-2, with TRBD1 matching over 8 bases. The CDR3 sequence is 13 residues long. Germline V gene sequence: CDR1 KGHSH, CDR2 LQKENI. V shed 5 bases, J shed 8 bases, and the junction held 7 bases outside the gene matches. The CDR3 region is CASSSGQDRGYTF. The CDR3 nucleotides read TGTGCCAGCTCATCGGGACAGGATCGGGGCTACACCTTC.

The gene calls are TRBV2 and TRBJ1-1; D may be TRBD1 (5 bases). Between the trimmed V and J ends, which lost 4 bases and 2 bases, there was a span of 11 bases. Germline CDR1 is SNHLY and CDR2 is FYNNEI. The CDR3 is made up of 14 amino acids. CDR3 nucleotides: TGTGCCAGCAGTGTCGACAGTTTAAACACTGAAGCTTTCTTT. Protein: CASSVDSLNTEAFF.

V gene TRBV7-2 combines with J gene TRBJ2-5; TRBD2 aligns across 7 bases. After removal of 3 bases from V and 4 bases from J, the junction contained 8 bases not matched to a gene. This CDR3 comprises 15 residues. CDR1 is SGHTA, CDR2 FQGNSA, per germline. The CDR3 region is CASSFYPSGGETQYF. CDR3 coding DNA: TGTGCCAGCAGCTTTTACCCCTCGGGAGGAGAGACCCAGTACTTC.

The chain joins TRBV5-6 to TRBJ2-1; D is possibly TRBD2 (6 bases). Germline CDR1 SGHDT, CDR2 YYEEEE. The V gene lost 3 bases and the J gene lost 2 bases, with 12 bases spanning the gap. The CDR3 length is 15 residues. CDR3 in amino acids: CASSSDYETYNEQFF. CDR3 bases: TGTGCCAGCAGCTCGGACTACGAGACCTACAATGAGCAGTTCTTC.

The chain uses TRBV7-2 and TRBJ2-1; 10 positions match TRBD1. V trimming: 5 bases; J trimming: 2 bases; junction bases outside the gene matches: 6. The CDR3 is 16 residues long. Germline CDR1 reads SGHTA; CDR2 reads FQGNSA. CDR3 in DNA: TGTGCCAGCAGCACTGAGACAGGGGGCGCCTACAATGAGCAGTTCTTC. Translated: CASSTETGGAYNEQFF.

The rearrangement uses TRBV29-1 and TRBJ2-5; D possibly corresponds to TRBD2 (5 bases). From germline, CDR1 is SQVTM and CDR2 ANQGSEA. Trimming shortened V by 4 bases and J by 3 bases, and 9 bases separated the two germline ends. The CDR3 sequence is 12 residues long. The CDR3 here is CSVVGKKETQYF. Here the CDR3 DNA reads TGCAGCGTTGTCGGGAAAAAAGAGACCCAGTACTTC.

This chain connects TRBV9 to TRBJ1-4, with D possibly being TRBD1 (5 bases). V was pared by 0 bases and J by 0 bases, with 6 bases between. The CDR3 covers 15 residues. Looked up from germline, CDR1 is SGDLS and CDR2 is YYNGEE. CDR3 in amino acids: CASSVGGATNEKLFF. DNA for the CDR3: TGTGCCAGCAGCGTAGGGGGCGCAACTAATGAAAAACTGTTTTTT.